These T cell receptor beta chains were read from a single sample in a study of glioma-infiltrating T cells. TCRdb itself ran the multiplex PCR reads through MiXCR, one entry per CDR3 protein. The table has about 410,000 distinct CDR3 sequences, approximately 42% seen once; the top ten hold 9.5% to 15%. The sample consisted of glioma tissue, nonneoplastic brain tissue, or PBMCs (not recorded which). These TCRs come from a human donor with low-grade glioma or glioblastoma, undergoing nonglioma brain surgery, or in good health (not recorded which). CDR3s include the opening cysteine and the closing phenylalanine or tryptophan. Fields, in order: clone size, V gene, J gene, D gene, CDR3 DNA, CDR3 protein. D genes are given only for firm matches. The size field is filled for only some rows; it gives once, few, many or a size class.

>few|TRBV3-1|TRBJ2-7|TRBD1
TGTGCCAGCAGCCAATCCAGGGGGAGCCCTATATTCCGCGAGCAGTACTTC
CASSQSRGSPIFREQYF
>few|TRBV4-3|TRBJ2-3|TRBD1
TGCGCCAGCAGCCAAGACCCGCGACAGGGTTTCGGGAATACGCAGTATTTT
CASSQDPRQGFGNTQYF
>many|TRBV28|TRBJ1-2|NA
TGTGCCAGCAGTTTGGAAAGGGTGTTGGGCTACACCTTC
CASSLERVLGYTF
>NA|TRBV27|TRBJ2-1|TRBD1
TGTGCCAGCAGTTTAGGGGGACAGGTTTACAATGAGCAGTCCTTC
CASSLGGQVYNEQSF
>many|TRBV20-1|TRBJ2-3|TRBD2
TGCAGTGCTAGGGCTAGCGGGATTGCGGATACGCAGTATTTT
CSARASGIADTQYF
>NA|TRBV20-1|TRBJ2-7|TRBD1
TGCGGTGCTCGGGACAGGGGGCGTTCGGGAACCTACGAGCAGTACTTC
CGARDRGRSGTYEQYF
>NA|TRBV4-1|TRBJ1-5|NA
TGCGCCAGCAGCCACCCCTTACGGGGCCAGCCCCAGCATTTT
CASSHPLRGQPQHF
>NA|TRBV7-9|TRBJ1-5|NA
TGTGCCAGCAGCGGAGAGGGTGAGCCCCAGCATTTT
CASSGEGEPQHF
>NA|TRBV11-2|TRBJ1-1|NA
TGTGCCAGCAGCTTAGTTCTGGGACCCACTGAAGCTTTCTTT
CASSLVLGPTEAFF
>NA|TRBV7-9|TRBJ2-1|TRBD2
TGTGCCAGCAGCTCCCAGCGGGAGTTATACAATGAGCAGTTCTTC
CASSSQRELYNEQFF
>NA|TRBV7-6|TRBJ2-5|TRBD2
TGTGCCAGCAGCTCCGGGGAGGGGACCCAGTACTTC
CASSSGEGTQYF
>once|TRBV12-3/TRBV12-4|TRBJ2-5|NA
TGTGCCAGCACCTTGGGGCGAGCGACCCAGTACTTC
CASTLGRATQYF
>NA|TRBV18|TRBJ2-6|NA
TGTGCCAGCGGCGGGGCAGGGAGTACTGGGGCCAACGTCCTGACTTTC
CASGGAGSTGANVLTF
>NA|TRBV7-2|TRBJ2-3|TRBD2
TGTGCCAGCAGCGGAAGGGGGCCTAGCGGGACCACAGATACGCAGTGTTTT
CASSGRGPSGTTDTQCF
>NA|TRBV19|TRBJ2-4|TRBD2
TGTGCCAGTGGAGATAGGACTAGCGGTCTAGCCAAAAACATTCAGTACTTC
CASGDRTSGLAKNIQYF
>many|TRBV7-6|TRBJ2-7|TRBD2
TGTGCCAGCAGTTCCGGGACTAGCGGATCCTACGAGCAGTACTTC
CASSSGTSGSYEQYF
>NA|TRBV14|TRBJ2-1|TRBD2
TGTGCCAGCAGCCCGGTTAGCGGGAGTAACAATGAGCAGTTCTTC
CASSPVSGSNNEQFF
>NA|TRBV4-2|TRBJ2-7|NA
TGTGCCAGCAGCCAAGAGGACGAGCAGTACTTC
CASSQEDEQYF
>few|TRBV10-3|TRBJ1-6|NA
TGTGCCATCAACCCAGGAGGAGATAATTCACCCCTCCACTTT
CAINPGGDNSPLHF
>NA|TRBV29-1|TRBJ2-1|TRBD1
TGCAGCGCCGAGGACAGGGCCGGGTACAATGAGCAGTTCTTC
CSAEDRAGYNEQFF
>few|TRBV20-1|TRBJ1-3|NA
TGCAGTGCTAGAGATAACGGAATTGGACAGTCTGGAAACACCATATATTTT
CSARDNGIGQSGNTIYF
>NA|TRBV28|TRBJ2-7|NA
TGTGCCGGCAGGCCAGCGGACCTTAGGGGTGCGTTGGGCTTC
CAGRPADLRGALGF
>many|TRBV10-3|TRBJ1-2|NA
TGTGCCATCAGTCCTGCAGGAGCGAACTATGGCTACACCTTC
CAISPAGANYGYTF
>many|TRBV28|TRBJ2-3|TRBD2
TGTGCCAGCAGTCCCCCGGATGGAGTAGCGGGAGTAGATACGCAGTATTTT
CASSPPDGVAGVDTQYF
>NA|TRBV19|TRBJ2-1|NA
TGTGCCAGTAGTATGGATAGGGCGAATGAGCAGTTCTTC
CASSMDRANEQFF
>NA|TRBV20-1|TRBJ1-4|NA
TGCAGTGCGCCGACTCTTACGTCGGAAAAACTGTTTTTT
CSAPTLTSEKLFF
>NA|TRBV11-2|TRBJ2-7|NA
TGTGCCAGCAGCTTAGGGACTCCTTCCTACGAGCAGTACTTC
CASSLGTPSYEQYF
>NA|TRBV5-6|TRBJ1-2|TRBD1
TGTGCCAGCAGCTTGTTGGCAGGGGGTCGTAATGGCTACACCTTC
CASSLLAGGRNGYTF
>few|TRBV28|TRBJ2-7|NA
TGTGCCAGCAGTTTGGGAGTTTCCACCTACGAGCAGTACTTC
CASSLGVSTYEQYF
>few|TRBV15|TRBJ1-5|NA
TGTGCCACCAATTATCCCCAAAGGGGACTGTACTATAATCAGCCCCAGCATTTT
CATNYPQRGLYYNQPQHF
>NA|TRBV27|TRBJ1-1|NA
TGTGCCAGCAGTTTATCCGGGGTATCGAAAAGAGCTTTCTTT
CASSLSGVSKRAFF
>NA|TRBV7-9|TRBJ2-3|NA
TGTGCCAGCAGCTTTGCTCGGACAGTCACAGATACGCAGTATTTT
CASSFARTVTDTQYF
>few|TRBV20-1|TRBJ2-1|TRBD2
TGCAGTGCTAGAGACGCAGGGACTAGCGGATACAATGAGCAGTTCTTC
CSARDAGTSGYNEQFF
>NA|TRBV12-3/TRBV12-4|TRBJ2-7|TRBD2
TGTGCCAGCAGCAAGCGACTAGCGGGTACCTACGAGCAGTACTTC
CASSKRLAGTYEQYF
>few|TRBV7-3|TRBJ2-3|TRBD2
TGTGCCAGCAGCTTAGGTAGCGGGAGGAGCACAGATACGCAGTATTTT
CASSLGSGRSTDTQYF
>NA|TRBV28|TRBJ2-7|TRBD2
TGTGCCAGCAGAGACCTGGGACTAGCGGGATCCTACGAGCAGTACTTC
CASRDLGLAGSYEQYF
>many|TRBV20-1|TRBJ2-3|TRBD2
TGCAGTGCTAGAGGACTAGCGGGACATCGCACAGATACGCAGTATTTT
CSARGLAGHRTDTQYF
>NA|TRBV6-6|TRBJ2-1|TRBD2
TGTGCCAGCAGTTACTATTCCGGGACTAGCAAAGATGAGCAGTTCTTC
CASSYYSGTSKDEQFF
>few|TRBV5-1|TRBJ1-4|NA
TGCGCCAGCAGCCCTCCCGGAGATTCTAATGAAAAACTGTTTTTT
CASSPPGDSNEKLFF
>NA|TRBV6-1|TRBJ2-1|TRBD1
TGTGCCAGCAGTCGGACAGGCCACAATGAGCAGTTCTTC
CASSRTGHNEQFF
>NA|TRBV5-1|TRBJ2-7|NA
TGCGCCAGTAGAGATTCAGGGGACGAGCAGTACTTC
CASRDSGDEQYF
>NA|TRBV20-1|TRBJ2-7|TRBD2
TGCAGTGCTACTAGCGGGAGTCTCTACGAGCAGTACTTC
CSATSGSLYEQYF
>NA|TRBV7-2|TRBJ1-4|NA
TGTGCCAGCAGCGCCAGGACAATTAATGAAAAACTGTTTTTT
CASSARTINEKLFF
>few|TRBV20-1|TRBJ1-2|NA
TGCAGTGCCACAGGACAAAATTGGTATGGCTACACCTTC
CSATGQNWYGYTF
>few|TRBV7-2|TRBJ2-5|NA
TGTGCCAGCAGTCCCAACAGAAAAGAGACCCAGTACTTC
CASSPNRKETQYF
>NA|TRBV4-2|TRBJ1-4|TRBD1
TGTGCCAGCAGCCACTCCGGACAGGGGGCCTCTAATGAAAAACTGTTTTTT
CASSHSGQGASNEKLFF
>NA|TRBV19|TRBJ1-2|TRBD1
TGTGCCAGTAATATAGTGACAGGGGACTATGGCTACACCTTC
CASNIVTGDYGYTF
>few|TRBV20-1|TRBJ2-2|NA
TGCAGTGCTAGACCGGCCGGGAGGGAGCTGTTTTTT
CSARPAGRELFF
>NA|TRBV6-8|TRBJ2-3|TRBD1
TGTGCCAGCAGTTACCTGGGACAGGGTGCCTCAGATACGCAGTATTTT
CASSYLGQGASDTQYF
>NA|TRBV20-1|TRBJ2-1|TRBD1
TGCAGTGCAAACGTCGACCCTCCGACAGGGGGGGGAGAGCAGTTCTTC
CSANVDPPTGGGEQFF
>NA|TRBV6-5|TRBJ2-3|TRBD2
TGTGCCAGCAGCTCGGGACTAGCGGGAGTTAAAGATACGCAGTATTTT
CASSSGLAGVKDTQYF
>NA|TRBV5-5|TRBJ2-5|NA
TGTGCCAGCAGCTTGGCGGGGACAGCGGGCACCGGGACCCAGTACTTC
CASSLAGTAGTGTQYF
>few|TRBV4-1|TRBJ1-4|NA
TGCGCCAGCAGCCAAGATGCGGCCAGGGTGCATGAAAAACTGTTTTTT
CASSQDAARVHEKLFF
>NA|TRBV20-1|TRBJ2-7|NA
TGCAGTGCTTTACTTCCGGGACGCTACGAGCAGTACTTC
CSALLPGRYEQYF
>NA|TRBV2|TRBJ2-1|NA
TGTGCCAGCCTTAAGGGCCTTGGGACCTACAATGAGCAGTTCTTC
CASLKGLGTYNEQFF
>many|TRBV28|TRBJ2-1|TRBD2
TGTGCCAGCAGACTACCGGGACTAGCGGCCTACAATGAGCAGTTCTTC
CASRLPGLAAYNEQFF
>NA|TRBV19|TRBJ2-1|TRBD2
TGTGCCAGTAGTCCCGGCATAGCGGGAGCTGGGTCCTACAATGAGCAGTTCTTC
CASSPGIAGAGSYNEQFF